This TCR beta chain is drawn from a study of cytomegalovirus exposure and HLA in healthy donors. PCR employed 60 Vbeta and 13 Jbeta primers. The repertoire was sequenced with immunoSEQ multiplex PCR; TCRdb's copy has only in-frame clones and lacks some. The repertoire includes approximately 120,000 clones, roughly 79% of them detected once, and roughly 2.3% sits in the top ten. The source of this sequence is a woman aged 25 to 45 in good health and CMV-seronegative. The sample consisted of PBMCs.

CDR3 sequence reads: CASSLSGSSYEQYF. In DNA, the CDR3 is TGTGCCAGCAGCCTTAGCGGGAGCTCCTACGAGCAGTACTTC. The J gene is TRBJ2-7, the V gene TRBV4-2; 9 bases line up with TRBD2. The V and J ends lost 4 bases and 0 bases, in that order; junction bases with no gene match: 1. This CDR3 comprises 14 residues. The germline V gene encodes CDR1 LGHNA and CDR2 YNFKEQ.